One sample yielded the 5 T cell receptor beta chains listed below, sequenced in a study of identical twins. Each CDR3 protein gets one entry after TCRdb re-called the 5' RACE reads with MiXCR. The sample has about 280,000 distinct CDR3 sequences, about 8.3% seen once; the top ten hold less than 2.5%. The sample also formed part of further work on yellow fever vaccine responses in identical twins.

The sample consisted of memory (CD45RO+) T cells sorted from blood. The receptors shown here come from a woman under 30 in good health.

Ten or more counts support this clonotype. The chain couples TRBV5-1 to TRBJ2-1; D gene uncertain. The CDR3 totals 15 residues. Germline CDR1 SGHRS, CDR2 YFSETQ. The V end lost 0 bases, the J end lost 0 bases, and 7 bases lay between the germline ends. The CDR3 loop is CASSLAADSYNEQFF. Here the CDR3 DNA reads TGCGCCAGCAGCTTGGCGGCCGACTCCTACAATGAGCAGTTCTTC.

This clonotype was counted ten times or more. The chain links TRBV20-1 to TRBJ2-1; no definite D call. Germline CDR1 reads DFQATT; CDR2 reads SNEGSKA (reference sequence). CDR3 length: 13 residues. V shed 2 bases and J shed 2 bases, with 7 bases lying between them. The CDR3: CSARHITYNEQFF. CDR3 nucleotide sequence: TGCAGTGCTAGACATATCACCTACAATGAGCAGTTCTTC.

The chain carries TRBV14 and TRBJ2-5, with no clear D. The CDR3 consists of 14 residues. The ends were cut back, 1 base at V and 5 bases at J, with 11 bases in the middle. The V gene's germline CDR1 is SGHDN and CDR2 FVKESK. CDR3 residues: CASSQGVLKETQYF. DNA of the CDR3: TGTGCCAGCAGCCAAGGGGTCCTTAAGGAGACCCAGTACTTC.

The J gene is TRBJ2-3, the V gene TRBV12-3 or TRBV12-4; 8 bases agree with TRBD2. This CDR3 has 11 amino acids. Trimming at V came to 6 bases and at J to 10 bases, leaving 3 bases not matched to a gene. The CDR3 loop is CASSKTSAQYF. Here the CDR3 DNA reads TGTGCCAGCAGCAAGACTAGCGCGCAGTATTTT.

In its sample, this clonotype was seen a few times. The chain combines TRBV4-2 with TRBJ1-5; 7 bases align to TRBD1. This CDR3 is 15 amino acids long. The ends lost 0 bases at V and 5 bases at J; junction bases unmatched: 4. CDR1 LGHNA and CDR2 YNFKEQ come from the germline V gene. The CDR3: CASSQDGTEDQPQHF. CDR3 sequence (DNA): TGTGCCAGCAGCCAAGATGGGACAGAGGATCAGCCCCAGCATTTT.